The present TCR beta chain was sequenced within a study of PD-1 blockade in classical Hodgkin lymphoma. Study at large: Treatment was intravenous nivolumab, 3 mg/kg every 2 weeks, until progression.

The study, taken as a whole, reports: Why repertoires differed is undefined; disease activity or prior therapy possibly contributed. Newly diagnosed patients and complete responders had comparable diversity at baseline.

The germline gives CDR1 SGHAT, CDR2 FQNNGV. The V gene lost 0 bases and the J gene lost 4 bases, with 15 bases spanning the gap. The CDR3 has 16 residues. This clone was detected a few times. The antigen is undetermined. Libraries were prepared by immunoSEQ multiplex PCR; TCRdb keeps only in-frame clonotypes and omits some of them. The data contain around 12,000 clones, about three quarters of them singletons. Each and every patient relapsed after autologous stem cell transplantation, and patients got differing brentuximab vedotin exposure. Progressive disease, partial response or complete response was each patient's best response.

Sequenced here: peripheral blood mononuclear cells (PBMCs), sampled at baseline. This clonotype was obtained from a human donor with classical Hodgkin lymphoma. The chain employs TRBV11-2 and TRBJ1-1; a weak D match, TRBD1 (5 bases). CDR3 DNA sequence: TGTGCCAGCAGCTTAGATTGGGGGGTTAGGGCCACTGAAGCTTTCTTT. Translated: CASSLDWGVRATEAFF.